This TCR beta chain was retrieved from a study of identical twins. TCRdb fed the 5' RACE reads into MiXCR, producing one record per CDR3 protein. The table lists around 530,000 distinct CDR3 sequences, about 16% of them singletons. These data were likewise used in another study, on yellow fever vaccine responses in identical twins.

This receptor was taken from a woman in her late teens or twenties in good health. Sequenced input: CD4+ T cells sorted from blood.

The CDR3 spells CASSPQGRVYEQYF. The CDR3 nucleotides read TGTGCCAGCAGTCCCCAGGGTCGGGTCTACGAGCAGTACTTC. The chain links TRBV27 to TRBJ2-7; D may be TRBD1 (5 bases). Germline V lookup: CDR1 MNHEY, CDR2 SMNVEV (reference sequence). This CDR3 is built from 14 residues. Trimming stripped 5 bases from V and 3 bases from J, with 14 bases between.